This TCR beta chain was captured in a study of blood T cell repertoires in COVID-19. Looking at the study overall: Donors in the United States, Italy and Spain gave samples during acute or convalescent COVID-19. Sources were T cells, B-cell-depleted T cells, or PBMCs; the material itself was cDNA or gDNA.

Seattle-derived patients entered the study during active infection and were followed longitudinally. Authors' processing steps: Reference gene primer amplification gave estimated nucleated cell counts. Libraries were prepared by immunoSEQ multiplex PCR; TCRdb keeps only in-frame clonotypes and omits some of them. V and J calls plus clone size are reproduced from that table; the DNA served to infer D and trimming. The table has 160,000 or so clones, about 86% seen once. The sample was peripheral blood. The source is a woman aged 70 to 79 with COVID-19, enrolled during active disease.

In nucleotides, the CDR3 is TGTGCCAGCCTGACGACTAGCGACGCGAACACCGGGGAGCTGTTTTTT. This encodes CASLTTSDANTGELFF. The chain employs TRBV2 and TRBJ2-2; 8 bases are shared with TRBD2. In germline, CDR1 is SNHLY, CDR2 FYNNEI. V shed 8 bases, J shed 0 bases, and the junction held 8 bases outside the gene matches. This CDR3 contains 16 residues.